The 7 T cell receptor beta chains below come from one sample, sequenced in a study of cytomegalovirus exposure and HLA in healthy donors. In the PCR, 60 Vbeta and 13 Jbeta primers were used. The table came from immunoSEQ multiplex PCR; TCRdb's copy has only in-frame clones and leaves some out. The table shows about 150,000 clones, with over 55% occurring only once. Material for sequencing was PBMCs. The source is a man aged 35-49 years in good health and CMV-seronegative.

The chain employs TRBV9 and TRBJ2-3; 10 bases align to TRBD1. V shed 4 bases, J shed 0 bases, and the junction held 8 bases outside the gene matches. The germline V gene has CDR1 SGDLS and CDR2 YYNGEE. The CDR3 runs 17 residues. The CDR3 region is CASSPRDRGQSTDTQYF. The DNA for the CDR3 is TGTGCCAGCAGCCCCCGGGACAGGGGCCAAAGCACAGATACGCAGTATTTT.

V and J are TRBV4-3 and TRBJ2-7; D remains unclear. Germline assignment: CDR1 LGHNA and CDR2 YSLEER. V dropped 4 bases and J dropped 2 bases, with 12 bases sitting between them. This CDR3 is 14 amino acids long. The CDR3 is CASSRTYVAYEQYF. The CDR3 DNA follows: TGCGCCAGCAGCCGCACATACGTTGCCTACGAGCAGTACTTC.

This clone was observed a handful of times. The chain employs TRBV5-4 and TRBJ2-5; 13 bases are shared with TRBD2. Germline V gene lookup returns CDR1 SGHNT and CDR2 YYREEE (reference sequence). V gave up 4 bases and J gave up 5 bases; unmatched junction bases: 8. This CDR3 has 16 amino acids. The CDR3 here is CASSERKLAGGETQYF. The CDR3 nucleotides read TGTGCCAGCAGCGAGCGGAAACTAGCGGGGGGGGAGACCCAGTACTTC.

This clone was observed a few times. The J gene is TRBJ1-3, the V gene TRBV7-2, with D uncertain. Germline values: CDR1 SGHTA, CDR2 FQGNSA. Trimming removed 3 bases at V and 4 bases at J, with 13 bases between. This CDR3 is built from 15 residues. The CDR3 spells CASSFTHSLGNTIYF. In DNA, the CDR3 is TGTGCCAGCAGCTTTACTCACTCTCTGGGAAACACCATATATTTT.

The DNA for the CDR3 is TGTGCCAGTAGTATCAGCGGGAGAGGAGATACGCAGTATTTT. It codes for CASSISGRGDTQYF. The chain uses TRBV19 and TRBJ2-3; 8 bases map to TRBD2. Germline V gene data show CDR1 as LNHDA and CDR2 as SQIVND (reference sequence). V lost 3 bases and J lost 5; bases outside the gene matches: 4. This CDR3 is 14 amino acids long.

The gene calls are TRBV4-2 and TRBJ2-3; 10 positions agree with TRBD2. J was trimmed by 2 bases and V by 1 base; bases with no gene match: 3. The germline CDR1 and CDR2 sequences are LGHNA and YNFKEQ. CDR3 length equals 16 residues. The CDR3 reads CASSQVAGGFTDTQYF. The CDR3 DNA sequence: TGTGCCAGCAGCCAAGTAGCGGGGGGATTCACAGATACGCAGTATTTT.

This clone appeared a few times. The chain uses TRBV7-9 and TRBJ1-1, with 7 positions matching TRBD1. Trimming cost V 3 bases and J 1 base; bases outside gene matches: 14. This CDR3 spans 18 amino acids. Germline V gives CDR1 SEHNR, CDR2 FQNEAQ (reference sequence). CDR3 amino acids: CASSFRHWDRKKNTEAFF. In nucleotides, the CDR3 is TGTGCCAGCAGCTTTCGCCACTGGGACAGAAAAAAGAACACTGAAGCTTTCTTT.